The 22 T cell receptor beta chains listed next were all sequenced from one sample in a study of T cell repertoires in cytomegalovirus infection. MiXCR, run by TCRdb on the reads, gives a single entry per CDR3 protein. The sample carries around 900,000 distinct CDR3 sequences, 25% to 40% recorded once. Which antigens these TCRs recognize remains unknown. The sample here was cultured CD8+ T cells from PBMCs, taken from culture after CMV antigen stimulation. Receptors originate from a human donor in good health (CMV status not recorded). Some clones in this sample may be carry-over from other donors' samples.

The DNA for the CDR3 is TGTGCCAGCAGTGAGGGGGGGTCCCCCAACACCGGGGAGCTGTTTTTT. As protein: CASSEGGSPNTGELFF. The chain joins TRBV6-2 or TRBV6-3 to TRBJ2-2, with a possible D match to TRBD2 (7 bases). Trimming removed 5 bases from V and 2 bases from J, with 15 bases in between. The CDR3 spans 16 residues. Germline assignment: CDR1 MNHEY and CDR2 SVGEGT.

Turning to this clonotype: A much more abundant neighbour one base away suggests this may be a read error. No conserved phenylalanine or tryptophan ends this CDR3, so it is likely a read error. The J gene is TRBJ1-4, the V gene TRBV7-2; 9 bases map to TRBD1. This CDR3 comprises 14 residues. Per germline, CDR1 SGHTA and CDR2 FQGNSA. V lost 5 bases to trimming and J lost 11 bases; unmatched junction nucleotides: 9. The CDR3 loop is CASSLITGTGKLFS. The DNA of the CDR3 is TGTGCCAGCAGCCTTATTACCGGGACAGGGAAACTGTTTTCT.

This clonotype appeared a few times. The chain is built from TRBV10-3 and TRBJ1-1; D ambiguous. This CDR3 is 12 amino acids long. V was cut by 6 bases and J by 5 bases, with 10 bases left in between. The germline V gene has CDR1 ENHRY and CDR2 SYGVKD. The CDR3 DNA reads as TGTGCCATCAGCAGCTCGGGGACTGAAGCTTTCTTT. Protein sequence: CAISSSGTEAFF.

The chain carries TRBV7-9 and TRBJ2-5, with D possibly being TRBD1 or TRBD2 (5 bases each). The CDR3 is 16 residues long. The germline CDR1 and CDR2 sequences are SEHNR and FQNEAQ (reference sequence). V dropped 7 bases and J dropped 1 base, with 19 bases sitting between them. The DNA for the CDR3 is TGTGCCAGCACCACAGGCGGAGCAGGGAGCCAAGAGACCCAGTACTTC. Its translation is CASTTGGAGSQETQYF.

The sample holds a few counts of this clonotype. J is TRBJ1-4 and V is TRBV11-1; tentatively, D is TRBD1 (6 bases). The V gene's germline CDR1 is SGHAT and CDR2 FQDESV (reference sequence). V gave up 3 bases and J gave up 3 bases, with 11 bases separating them. CDR3 length: 15 amino acids. The CDR3 here is CASSLWGPANEKLFF. The CDR3 nucleotides read TGTGCCAGCAGCTTGTGGGGGCCGGCTAATGAAAAACTGTTTTTT.

V gene TRBV4-3 combines with J gene TRBJ1-4; D call uncertain. The CDR3 spans 16 residues. Deletions cut 0 bases from V and 0 bases from J, with 8 bases between. CDR1 is LGHNA and CDR2 is YSLEER in the germline V gene. CDR3 sequence reads: CASSQDGGPTNEKLFF. CDR3 coding DNA: TGCGCCAGCAGCCAAGATGGAGGGCCAACTAATGAAAAACTGTTTTTT.

Concerning this clonotype: Relative to the germline gene, one junction end is altered; a read error may explain this. The V gene is TRBV7-6, the J gene TRBJ1-1; 7 bases map to TRBD1. The CDR3 is 14 residues long. CDR1 SGHVS and CDR2 FNYEAQ come from the germline V gene. DNA for the CDR3: TGTGCCAACAGCCCGACCGAGGGTCAGGGACAGGCTTTCTTT. This encodes CANSPTEGQGQAFF.

This chain joins TRBV7-9 and TRBJ1-1, with D unresolved. Germline V gene lookup returns CDR1 SEHNR and CDR2 FQNEAQ (reference sequence). V lost 0 bases to trimming and J lost 0 bases, with 11 bases between them. The CDR3 spans 16 residues. CDR3 loop: CASSLAAGRMNTEAFF. CDR3 DNA sequence: TGTGCCAGCAGCTTAGCGGCGGGAAGAATGAACACTGAAGCTTTCTTT.

This clonotype has ten or more counts. CDR3 region: CASSAPEGEEETQYF. The CDR3 nucleotides read TGTGCCAGCAGCGCACCCGAAGGGGAGGAAGAGACCCAGTACTTC. The chain recombines TRBV7-2 with TRBJ2-5, with TRBD2 as a possible D gene (6 bases). The CDR3 contains 15 residues. Between the trimmed V and J ends, which lost 5 bases and 3 bases, there was a span of 16 bases. Germline CDR1 and CDR2: SGHTA and FQGNSA.

CDR3 DNA sequence: TGTGCCAGTAGTATTTTCCTGCCCTCTGTCCATAATGAGCAGTTCTTC. Translation gives CASSIFLPSVHNEQFF. This sequence joins TRBV19 and TRBJ2-1; D gene ambiguous. V lost 3 bases and J lost 7, with 19 bases in between. The CDR3 runs 16 residues. Per germline, CDR1 LNHDA and CDR2 SQIVND (reference sequence).

Comments on this clonotype: A much larger clone differs from this one at a single base, so this may be a read error. J is TRBJ2-7 and V is TRBV7-9; no firm D call. The V gene lost 1 base and the J gene lost 8 bases, with 9 bases spanning the gap. Per germline, CDR1 SEHNR and CDR2 FQNEAQ (reference sequence). The CDR3 has 12 amino acids. Here the CDR3 reads CASSLVGYKQYV. The DNA for the CDR3 is TGTGCCAGCAGCTTAGTTGGGTACAAGCAGTACGTC.

The rearrangement uses TRBV7-4 and TRBJ1-2; D gene unclear. With 5 bases removed from V and 2 bases from J, the gap between germline ends came to 9 bases. CDR3 length: 13 residues. Germline CDR1 and CDR2: SGHVT and SQSDAQ. CDR3 sequence: CASSPIGNYGYTF. DNA for the CDR3: TGTGCCAGCAGCCCGATTGGGAACTATGGCTACACCTTC.

The rearrangement joins TRBV19 to TRBJ1-5; D call uncertain. This CDR3 is 14 amino acids long. V lost 3 bases, J lost 5 bases, and 11 bases lay in between. Germline V gene sequence: CDR1 LNHDA, CDR2 SQIVND (reference sequence). The CDR3: CASSILTGDQPQHF. For the CDR3, the DNA is TGTGCCAGTAGTATCTTGACGGGAGATCAGCCCCAGCATTTT.

The rearrangement uses TRBV12-3 or TRBV12-4 and TRBJ1-4; D possibly corresponds to TRBD1 (5 bases). V shed 3 bases and J shed 6 bases, with 23 bases lying between them. The CDR3 sequence is 18 residues long. CDR3 coding DNA: TGTGCCAGCAGTTTTGGGGTTCGGGATGAAGGGGCAGATGAAAAACTGTTTTTT. Encoded protein: CASSFGVRDEGADEKLFF.

The chain has TRBV7-4 and TRBJ2-3; tentatively, D is TRBD2 (7 bases). V lost 4 bases and J 3 bases, leaving 14 bases between the germline ends. The CDR3 has 15 amino acids. Germline V gene sequence: CDR1 SGHVT, CDR2 SQSDAQ. Written as DNA, the CDR3 is TGTGCCAGCAGCTCCCGGGGGGCCCTAACAGATACGCAGTATTTT. The encoded protein is CASSSRGALTDTQYF. Filled out from reference TRBV7-4 and TRBJ2-3, the complete variable domain reads GAGVSQSPRYKVAKRGRDVALRCDSISGHVTLYWYRQTLGQGSEVLTYSQSDAQRDKSGRPSGRFSAERPERSVSTLKIQRTEQGDSAVYLCASSSRGALTDTQYFGPGTRLTVL.

Concerning this clonotype: This CDR3 fails to terminate in the conserved phenylalanine or tryptophan, so it likely reflects a read error. V is TRBV19 and J is TRBJ1-1; the D gene is possibly TRBD1 (6 bases). The CDR3 extends over 14 amino acids. The germline V gene has CDR1 LNHDA and CDR2 SQIVND (reference sequence). Trimming removed 7 bases at V and 7 bases at J, with 19 bases between. CDR3 sequence: CASTLDRRRGEAFS. The CDR3 DNA reads as TGTGCCAGTACCCTCGACAGGCGTCGTGGTGAAGCTTTCTCT.

This chain connects TRBV6-1 to TRBJ1-5, with D unresolved. This CDR3 contains 12 residues. Germline V gene lookup returns CDR1 MNHNS and CDR2 SASEGT. V was clipped by 6 bases and J by 5 bases, with 8 bases between them. The CDR3 protein is CASRDFDQPQHF. The DNA of the CDR3 is TGTGCCAGCAGAGATTTCGATCAGCCCCAGCATTTT.

With regard to this clonotype: A much larger clone differs from this one at a single base, so this may be a read error. The chain combines TRBV5-3 with TRBJ1-5, with no clear D. TRBV5-3 carries the ORF label, with uncertain function. The CDR3 is made up of 11 amino acids. CDR3 sequence: CVSSQRLPQHF. CDR3 DNA: TGTGTCAGCAGTCAACGTCTGCCCCAGCATTTT.

In its sample, this clonotype was seen a few times. This chain uses TRBV18 with TRBJ1-2, with D unclear. Germline CDR1 and CDR2: KGHSH and LQKENI. Deletions cut 8 bases from V and 6 bases from J, with 19 bases between. CDR3 length equals 14 residues. DNA of the CDR3: TGTGCCAGCGAATCCGGGGAGGAGTACGATGGCTACACCTTC. Translation gives CASESGEEYDGYTF.

The chain uses TRBV2 and TRBJ1-4; D remains ambiguous. Germline CDR1 and CDR2: SNHLY and FYNNEI. The V end was cut by 4 bases, the J end by 6 bases, with 9 bases between. This CDR3 has 13 residues. This CDR3 is CASSGYQDEKLFF. Written as DNA, the CDR3 is TGTGCCAGCAGTGGTTACCAGGATGAAAAACTGTTTTTT. The whole variable domain, filled in from reference TRBV2 and TRBJ1-4, reads EPEVTQTPSHQVTQMGQEVILRCVPISNHLYFYWYRQILGQKVEFLVSFYNNEISEKSEIFDDQFSVERPDGSNFTLKIRSTKLEDSAMYFCASSGYQDEKLFFGSGTQLSVL.

This chain connects TRBV7-8 to TRBJ1-1; the D gene is possibly TRBD1 (6 bases). Per the germline V gene, CDR1 is SGHVS and CDR2 is FQNEAQ. V lost 5 bases, J lost 1 base, and 8 bases lay in between. This CDR3 has 13 amino acids. CDR3 residues: CASSDRWNTEAFF. The CDR3 DNA follows: TGTGCCAGCAGCGACAGGTGGAACACTGAAGCTTTCTTT. The variable domain in full, with the rest retrieved from reference TRBV7-8 and TRBJ1-1, is GAGVSQSPRYKVAKRGQDVALRCDPISGHVSLFWYQQALGQGPEFLTYFQNEAQLDKSGLPSDRFFAERPEGSVSTLKIQRTQQEDSAVYLCASSDRWNTEAFFGQGTRLTVV.

Worth noting for this clonotype: A much larger clone differs from this one at a single base, so this may be a read error. The CDR3 nucleotides are TGTGCCAGCAGACAAACTAGCGGGGGGGCATGGGTGCAGTTCTTC. It is translated as CASRQTSGGAWVQFF. This chain joins TRBV7-2 and TRBJ2-1, with 13 bases aligning to TRBD2. Looked up from germline, CDR1 is SGHTA and CDR2 is FQGNSA. V shed 6 bases, J shed 12 bases, and the junction held 11 bases outside the gene matches. The CDR3 extends over 15 amino acids.